The 29 T cell receptor beta chains below were found in one sample sequenced in a study of cytomegalovirus exposure and HLA in healthy donors. With 60 Vbeta and 13 Jbeta primers, the PCR was carried out. The table came from immunoSEQ multiplex PCR; TCRdb's copy has only in-frame clones and leaves some out. The profile shows roughly 190,000 clones, around 84% of them singletons. The sequenced sample consisted of PBMCs. Every receptor here comes from a woman aged 18-35 years in good health and CMV-seronegative.

The chain employs TRBV7-2 and TRBJ2-5; no clear D. The tail of the sequence fits TRBJ2-7 better, so the J call may be wrong. The CDR3 runs to 12 residues. From germline, CDR1 is SGHTA and CDR2 FQGNSA. The CDR3 reads CASSREDYEQYF. CDR3 nucleotide sequence: TGTGCCAGCAGCAGAGAGGACTACGAGCAGTACTTC.

This clone is a singleton in its sample. The chain has TRBV4-3 and TRBJ2-1; weak D call: TRBD2 (5 bases). Trimming shortened V by 1 base and J by 8 bases, and 6 bases separated the two germline ends. CDR3 length: 12 residues. From germline, CDR1 is LGHNA and CDR2 YSLEER. The CDR3 sequence: CASSQAGYEQFF. In DNA form, the CDR3 reads TGCGCCAGCAGCCAAGCGGGGTATGAGCAGTTCTTC.

The chain is built from TRBV18 and TRBJ2-1; D not certain. The CDR3 is made up of 13 amino acids. In germline, CDR1 is KGHSH, CDR2 LQKENI. V lost 4 bases and J 8 bases, leaving 12 bases between the germline ends. The CDR3 spells CASSLGEVDEQFF. As DNA, the CDR3 is TGTGCCAGCTCACTTGGAGAAGTGGATGAGCAGTTCTTC.

V and J are TRBV5-1 and TRBJ2-2, with D perhaps matching TRBD1 (6 bases). Trimming removed 4 bases at V and 8 bases at J, with 9 bases between. Germline-derived CDR1 and CDR2 are SGHRS and YFSETQ. This CDR3 has 12 residues. The CDR3 DNA reads as TGCGCCAGCAGCGTACAGGGAGGGGAGCTGTTTTTT. This translates into CASSVQGGELFF.

The chain is built from TRBV7-2 and TRBJ2-3; 9 bases are a match to TRBD2. V lost 1 base and J lost 4; bases outside the gene matches: 3. The germline gives CDR1 SGHTA, CDR2 FQGNSA. The CDR3 is made up of 15 amino acids. DNA of the CDR3: TGTGCCAGCAGCTTAGAGGCGGGAGGGGCAGATACGCAGTATTTT. This codes for CASSLEAGGADTQYF.

The genes are TRBV4-1 and TRBJ2-5, with 8 positions matching TRBD1. The J call may be in error: the DNA end matches TRBJ2-7 better. Looked up from germline, CDR1 is MGHRA and CDR2 is YSYEKL. The CDR3 extends over 16 amino acids. The CDR3 region is CASSQVGETGADEQYF. The CDR3 DNA sequence: TGCGCCAGCAGCCAAGTAGGGGAGACAGGGGCTGACGAGCAGTACTTC.

The V call is TRBV7-2, the J call TRBJ2-2; a weak D match, TRBD1 (5 bases). CDR1 and CDR2 (germline): SGHTA, FQGNSA. V gave up 2 bases and J gave up 4 bases, with 5 bases separating them. This CDR3 comprises 13 residues. The CDR3 nucleotides are TGTGCCAGCAGCTTACAGGGCACCGGGGAGCTGTTTTTT. It yields the protein CASSLQGTGELFF.

This clone was detected only once. The chain has TRBV5-4 and TRBJ2-5, with a tentative D call TRBD2 (7 bases). Germline CDR1 reads SGHNT; CDR2 reads YYREEE (reference sequence). The CDR3 spans 15 residues. V was pared by 3 bases and J by 2 bases, with 14 bases between. CDR3 protein: CASSSSRGAQETQYF. CDR3 coding DNA: TGTGCCAGCAGCTCGTCCCGGGGGGCGCAAGAGACCCAGTACTTC.

The chain recombines TRBV4-3 with TRBJ2-3, with D perhaps matching TRBD2 (5 bases). V gave up 0 bases and J gave up 6 bases, with 10 bases separating them. The CDR3 has 14 amino acids. Germline lookup yields CDR1 LGHNA and CDR2 YSLEER. The CDR3 loop reads CASSQDTAADTQYF. Here the CDR3 DNA reads TGCGCCAGCAGCCAAGATACAGCGGCGGATACGCAGTATTTT.

The chain uses TRBV11-3 and TRBJ2-1; 8 positions agree with TRBD2. The ends lost 5 bases at V and 10 bases at J; junction bases unmatched: 10. The CDR3 has 14 amino acids. In germline, CDR1 is SGHNT, CDR2 YENEEA. CDR3 residues: CASSISGSSDEQFF. For the CDR3, the DNA is TGTGCCAGCAGCATCAGCGGGAGTTCAGACGAGCAGTTCTTC.

The J gene is TRBJ2-5, the V gene TRBV6-5, with TRBD2 matching 10 bases. The J call may be mistaken, given a closer DNA end match to TRBJ2-7. Germline V lookup: CDR1 MNHEY, CDR2 SVGAGI. The CDR3 has 15 amino acids. CDR3 amino acids: CASSRPSGGLYEQYF. For the CDR3, the DNA is TGTGCCAGCAGTCGACCTAGCGGGGGTTTATACGAGCAGTACTTC.

The rearrangement links TRBV5-1 to TRBJ1-2; 7 bases are shared with TRBD1. With V trimmed by 2 bases and J by 4 bases, 8 bases remained unmatched. Per germline, CDR1 SGHRS and CDR2 YFSETQ. CDR3 length equals 15 residues. This chain's CDR3 is CASSFGGGAVYGYTF. CDR3 nucleotides: TGCGCCAGCAGCTTCGGAGGGGGCGCAGTCTATGGCTACACCTTC.

The V gene is TRBV23-1, the J gene TRBJ1-1, with 10 nucleotides matching TRBD1. TRBV23-1 is marked as an open reading frame, function uncertain. This CDR3 has 16 residues. The junction had 6 bases not matched to a gene; V was cut back by 2 bases and J by 3 bases. CDR3 nucleotide sequence: TGCGCCAGCAGTCAACGGGACAGGGGAAGGGACACTGAAGCTTTCTTT. Protein sequence: CASSQRDRGRDTEAFF.

Regarding this clone: The junction departs from the called germline gene at one end, perhaps through a read error. The V gene is TRBV7-7, the J gene TRBJ2-5, with 10 bases lining up with TRBD2. There are 15 residues in the CDR3. In germline, CDR1 is SSHAT, CDR2 FNYEAQ (reference sequence). The CDR3 DNA follows: TGTGCTAGCAGCTTAAGCGGGGGGGCCCAAGAGACCCAGTACTTC. Translating gives CASSLSGGAQETQYF.

This chain connects TRBV13 to TRBJ2-1; no definite D call. Between the trimmed V and J ends, which lost 0 bases and 4 bases, there was a span of 7 bases. This CDR3 has 14 residues. CDR1 PRHDT and CDR2 FYEKMQ come from the germline V gene (reference sequence). Here the CDR3 DNA reads TGTGCCAGCAGCTTAGGGGCTTTGTACAATGAGCAGTTCTTC. It is translated as CASSLGALYNEQFF.

The V and J genes are TRBV10-1 and TRBJ1-3, with TRBD1 matching over 7 bases. Germline V CDR1 and CDR2: WNHNN, SYGVQD (reference sequence). V shed 9 bases and J 0 bases; nucleotides not matched to a gene: 23. This CDR3 has 20 residues. The CDR3 nucleotides are TGCGCCAGGTTTCAAAACCCTAATCAGCCGACAGGGAACTCTGGAAACACCATATATTTT. Amino acid sequence: CARFQNPNQPTGNSGNTIYF.

The chain uses TRBV9 and TRBJ2-2; 11 bases fit TRBD2. The J segment lost 3 bases and the V segment lost 3 bases, leaving 4 bases of the junction unmatched. The V gene's germline CDR1 is SGDLS and CDR2 YYNGEE. The CDR3 consists of 16 residues. The CDR3 DNA reads TGTGCCAGCAGCGCCGTAGCGGGGGGGTACACCGGGGAGCTGTTTTTT. Translating gives CASSAVAGGYTGELFF.

V usage is TRBV11-3 and J usage is TRBJ2-2, with a possible D match to TRBD1 (5 bases). This CDR3 region has 14 residues. V lost 6 bases, J lost 6 bases, and 14 bases lay in between. Germline V gene sequence: CDR1 SGHNT, CDR2 YENEEA. The CDR3 loop reads CASSPPIGAGELFF. CDR3 nucleotides: TGTGCCAGCAGTCCCCCCATAGGGGCCGGGGAGCTGTTTTTT.

This chain links TRBV29-1 with TRBJ2-1; 9 bases agree with TRBD1. The CDR3 sequence is 14 residues long. V dropped 5 bases and J dropped 9; count of bases not matched to a gene: 11. Germline CDR1 and CDR2: SQVTM and ANQGSEA. CDR3: CSVRDRGGVGEQFF. The CDR3 nucleotides are TGCAGCGTTCGTGACAGGGGGGGGGTGGGTGAGCAGTTCTTC.

This chain connects TRBV4-1 to TRBJ2-1; perhaps TRBD1 as D (5 bases). The V end lost 5 bases, the J end lost 2 bases, and 16 bases lay between the germline ends. Germline V lookup: CDR1 MGHRA, CDR2 YSYEKL. This CDR3 spans 16 amino acids. The CDR3: CASSARHQGTYNEQFF. The CDR3 nucleotides are TGCGCCAGCAGCGCAAGACACCAGGGCACCTACAATGAGCAGTTCTTC.

This clone has only a few counts. The chain has TRBV10-1 and TRBJ2-7; 7 bases line up with TRBD1. From germline, CDR1 is WNHNN and CDR2 SYGVQD (reference sequence). The V gene end was trimmed by 4 bases and the J gene end by 1 base; junction bases not matched to a gene: 10. This CDR3 has 16 amino acids. CDR3 in amino acids: CASSGYRDRPSYEQYF. CDR3 coding DNA: TGCGCCAGCAGTGGGTACCGGGACAGACCATCCTACGAGCAGTACTTC.

This rearrangement joins TRBV30 to TRBJ2-7; a possible D gene is TRBD1 (6 bases). Germline CDR1 and CDR2: GTSNPN and SVGIG (reference sequence). The CDR3 is 12 residues long. The V gene lost 5 bases and the J gene lost 2 bases, with 10 bases spanning the gap. This CDR3 is CAWDRYTYEQYF. The CDR3, as DNA: TGTGCCTGGGACAGGTATACCTACGAGCAGTACTTC.

The table lists this clone with a count of one. This chain links TRBV2 with TRBJ1-5, with D perhaps TRBD1 (6 bases). Germline V gene lookup returns CDR1 SNHLY and CDR2 FYNNEI. The CDR3 sequence is 13 residues long. The V and J ends lost 1 base and 6 bases respectively, with 7 bases between them. CDR3: CASSEEGGQPQHF. As DNA, the CDR3 is TGTGCCAGCAGTGAAGAAGGGGGTCAGCCCCAGCATTTT.

In regard to this clone: The germline gene is not matched at one end of the junction; a read error may be the cause. The CDR3 spells CASSPLRSAGASSGANVLTF. The DNA for the CDR3 is TGTGCTAGCAGCCCACTGCGGTCGGCGGGGGCCTCCTCTGGGGCCAACGTCCTGACTTTC. The gene calls are TRBV7-7 and TRBJ2-6; possible D gene TRBD2, 7 bases. From germline, CDR1 is SSHAT and CDR2 FNYEAQ (reference sequence). The CDR3 is made up of 20 amino acids.

The chain joins TRBV27 to TRBJ2-1; TRBD2 matches at 10 bases. Germline V gene lookup returns CDR1 MNHEY and CDR2 SMNVEV (reference sequence). The CDR3 runs to 16 residues. V was pared by 0 bases and J by 8 bases, with 7 bases of the junction left unmatched. CDR3 sequence reads: CASSLSWLAGVYEQFF. The CDR3 nucleotides read TGTGCCAGCAGTTTATCGTGGCTAGCGGGAGTCTATGAGCAGTTCTTC.

This sequence joins TRBV27 and TRBJ2-6, with D maybe TRBD1 (6 bases). CDR1 is MNHEY, CDR2 SMNVEV, per germline (reference sequence). The CDR3 sequence is 18 residues long. Trimming left V 4 bases short and J 0 bases short, with 16 bases between. CDR3 DNA: TGTGCCAGCAGTTCCGGGACATTCTCTCTCTCTGGGGCCAACGTCCTGACTTTC. This sequence encodes CASSSGTFSLSGANVLTF.

V and J are TRBV4-3 and TRBJ2-1, with 8 bases lining up with TRBD2. J gave up 6 bases and V 1 base, and 11 bases lay outside the gene matches. The CDR3 sequence is 17 residues long. Germline CDR1 is LGHNA and CDR2 is YSLEER. Here the CDR3 reads CASSQGGGAGGRNEQFF. The CDR3 nucleotides are TGCGCCAGCAGCCAAGGTGGGGGTGCGGGAGGCCGCAATGAGCAGTTCTTC.

This chain connects TRBV5-5 to TRBJ2-4, with D possibly TRBD1 on 5 matching bases. Germline V gene lookup returns CDR1 SGHKS and CDR2 YYEKEE (reference sequence). The CDR3 is 15 amino acids. V lost 1 base, J lost 6 bases, and 14 bases lay in between. CDR3 sequence reads: CASSLFQGWTNIQYF. For the CDR3, the DNA is TGTGCCAGCAGCTTGTTCCAGGGTTGGACAAACATTCAGTACTTC.

This clone appeared a single time. This chain joins TRBV5-1 and TRBJ1-6; 7 nucleotides line up with TRBD1. Germline values: CDR1 SGHRS, CDR2 YFSETQ. The CDR3 extends over 15 amino acids. With 3 bases clipped from V and 10 bases from J, the junction kept 10 bases outside the gene matches. The CDR3 region has the DNA TGCGCCAGCAGCTACGTCCCGACAGGGCCGTCACCCCTCCACTTT. Amino acids: CASSYVPTGPSPLHF.